The 30 T cell receptor beta chains reported below all come from one sample, sequenced in a study of cytomegalovirus exposure and HLA in healthy donors. Amplification used 60 Vbeta primers and 13 Jbeta primers. The assay was immunoSEQ multiplex PCR, and TCRdb's table has in-frame clones only and misses some. The data hold some 140,000 clones, with about three quarters observed a single time. Sequenced input: PBMCs. These TCRs come from a male donor in good health and CMV-seropositive.

The chain is built from TRBV9 and TRBJ2-3; D ambiguous. Germline-derived CDR1 and CDR2 are SGDLS and YYNGEE. This CDR3 has 12 amino acids. The V end was cut by 4 bases, the J end by 2 bases, with 5 bases between. CDR3 protein: CASSPPTDTQYF. The CDR3, as DNA: TGTGCCAGCAGCCCTCCCACAGATACGCAGTATTTT.

This chain uses TRBV10-3 with TRBJ2-1; TRBD2 agrees at 11 bases. Germline-derived CDR1 and CDR2 are ENHRY and SYGVKD. Trimming cost V 3 bases and J 7 bases; bases outside gene matches: 11. This CDR3 is built from 17 residues. The CDR3 spells CAISEGSGLAGGNEQFF. The CDR3 DNA sequence: TGTGCCATCAGTGAAGGGTCGGGGCTAGCGGGAGGAAATGAGCAGTTCTTC.

This chain links TRBV28 with TRBJ1-2; 8 bases are a match to TRBD1. V trimming: 5 bases; J trimming: 8 bases; junction bases outside the gene matches: 10. The CDR3 covers 14 residues. Germline loops: CDR1 MDHEN, CDR2 SYDVKM. CDR3 coding DNA: TGTGCCAGCAGTACCCTGACAGGGGAAGAGGGCTACACCTTC. It is translated as CASSTLTGEEGYTF.

Judged by abundance, this clone is medium-sized. The rearrangement links TRBV4-3 to TRBJ2-6, with no clear D. Per germline, CDR1 LGHNA and CDR2 YSLEER. The CDR3 extends over 17 amino acids. The V gene lost 0 bases and the J gene lost 0 bases, with 9 bases spanning the gap. The CDR3 DNA reads TGCGCCAGCAGCCAAGAGGCAGGCCGCTCTGGGGCCAACGTCCTGACTTTC. Translating gives CASSQEAGRSGANVLTF.

This chain uses TRBV6-1 with TRBJ2-4; possible D gene TRBD2, 6 bases. With 8 bases removed from V and 5 bases from J, the gap between germline ends came to 16 bases. CDR3 size: 14 residues. The germline CDR1 and CDR2 sequences are MNHNS and SASEGT. The CDR3 nucleotides are TGTGCCAGCGACCAAGCCACGGGGGAAAACATTCAGTACTTC. Its translation is CASDQATGENIQYF.

V and J are TRBV7-3 and TRBJ1-1, with D tentatively TRBD1 (6 bases). Germline CDR1 SGHTA, CDR2 FQGTGA. V dropped 5 bases and J dropped 1 base, with 11 bases sitting between them. The CDR3 is 14 residues long. As DNA, the CDR3 is TGTGCCAGCAGCGCAAGGGGGGGGAACACTGAAGCTTTCTTT. This gives the protein CASSARGGNTEAFF.

The chain joins TRBV5-1 to TRBJ1-2; 9 nucleotides align to TRBD1. The germline V gene has CDR1 SGHRS and CDR2 YFSETQ. This CDR3 comprises 14 residues. J was trimmed by 6 bases and V by 0 bases; bases with no gene match: 3. CDR3 bases: TGCGCCAGCAGCTTGGCCGGGACAGGGAATGGCTACACCTTC. This sequence encodes CASSLAGTGNGYTF.

The chain employs TRBV6-1 and TRBJ2-7; tentative D call: TRBD1 (6 bases). The germline V and J ends were trimmed by 8 bases and 2 bases, with 13 bases remaining between them. Germline-derived CDR1 and CDR2 are MNHNS and SASEGT. The CDR3 has 13 amino acids. The CDR3 loop is CASSRTGTYEQYF. The CDR3 DNA follows: TGTGCCAGCTCCAGAACAGGGACCTACGAGCAGTACTTC.

The V call is TRBV5-3, the J call TRBJ2-4; 7 positions agree with TRBD1. TRBV5-3 is marked as an open reading frame, function uncertain. The CDR3 consists of 18 residues. V trimming: 4 bases; J trimming: 0 bases; junction bases outside the gene matches: 13. This chain's CDR3 is CARSHCPRTGLAKNIQYF. The CDR3 bases are TGTGCCAGAAGCCATTGCCCACGGACAGGCCTAGCCAAAAACATTCAGTACTTC.

The chain combines TRBV19 with TRBJ1-5, with 9 bases fitting TRBD1. This CDR3 has 14 residues. CDR1 and CDR2 from the germline V gene are LNHDA and SQIVND (reference sequence). Germline trimming cut 6 bases from V and 11 bases from J; bases unmatched to any gene: 11. The CDR3 sequence is CASRTGTGLGAQHF. The CDR3 DNA is TGTGCCAGTAGAACCGGGACAGGGCTTGGGGCCCAGCATTTT.

The chain recombines TRBV4-1 with TRBJ1-5, with unresolved D. This CDR3 is built from 14 residues. Per germline, CDR1 MGHRA and CDR2 YSYEKL. V was cut by 0 bases and J by 4 bases, with 7 bases left in between. This chain's CDR3 is CASSQDGPNQPQHF. DNA of the CDR3: TGCGCCAGCAGCCAAGATGGGCCTAATCAGCCCCAGCATTTT.

This chain joins TRBV30 and TRBJ1-1; 8 nucleotides line up with TRBD1. Germline V CDR1 and CDR2: GTSNPN, SVGIG (reference sequence). The junction had 6 bases not matched to a gene; V was cut back by 2 bases and J by 1 base. CDR3 length: 15 amino acids. This chain's CDR3 is CAWSKPQGGNTEAFF. DNA for the CDR3: TGTGCCTGGAGTAAGCCACAGGGGGGGAACACTGAAGCTTTCTTT. Full variable domain (remainder filled in from reference TRBV30 and TRBJ1-1): SQTIHQWPATLVQPVGSPLSLECTVEGTSNPNLYWYRQAAGRGLQLLFYSVGIGQISSEVPQNLSASRPQDRQFILSSKKLLLSDSGFYLCAWSKPQGGNTEAFFGQGTRLTVV.

This chain joins TRBV4-1 and TRBJ2-3; TRBD2 matches 13 bases. V lost 4 bases to trimming and J lost 4 bases; unmatched junction nucleotides: 11. Germline V gives CDR1 MGHRA, CDR2 YSYEKL. CDR3 length: 18 amino acids. CDR3 bases: TGCGCCAGCAGCCCTCTAGGACTAGCGGGGGACTTAGCAGATACGCAGTATTTT. Translation: CASSPLGLAGDLADTQYF.

The chain is built from TRBV6-5 and TRBJ2-7, with TRBD1 identical over 7 bases. The germline gives CDR1 MNHEY, CDR2 SVGAGI. The length of the CDR3 is 15 residues. The V segment lost 0 bases and the J segment 2 bases; nucleotides outside the gene matches: 4. The CDR3 region is CASSYSSTGTYEQYF. In nucleotides, the CDR3 is TGTGCCAGCAGTTACTCGTCGACAGGGACCTACGAGCAGTACTTC.

The chain is built from TRBV6-5 and TRBJ2-5, with a possible D match to TRBD2 (6 bases). Germline V gene data show CDR1 as MNHEY and CDR2 as SVGAGI. CDR3 size: 14 residues. V lost 5 bases, J lost 5 bases, and 15 bases lay in between. In nucleotides, the CDR3 is TGTGCCAGCAGTGTAAGGACTAATCGGGAGACCCAGTACTTC. Protein: CASSVRTNRETQYF.

The chain is built from TRBV2 and TRBJ1-2; D unresolved. Trimming took off 3 bases at V and 4 bases at J, with 9 bases between the two ends. The length of the CDR3 is 13 residues. Looked up from germline, CDR1 is SNHLY and CDR2 is FYNNEI. CDR3 residues: CASSEGSSYGYTF. The DNA of the CDR3 is TGTGCCAGCAGTGAGGGCAGCTCCTATGGCTACACCTTC.

This chain connects TRBV28 to TRBJ2-5; 10 nucleotides align to TRBD1. Per germline, CDR1 MDHEN and CDR2 SYDVKM. The V segment lost 7 bases and the J segment 5 bases; nucleotides outside the gene matches: 19. The CDR3 contains 18 residues. The chain's CDR3 is CASTQRWTGGDRVETQYF. The CDR3 coding sequence is TGTGCCAGCACCCAACGTTGGACAGGGGGTGATCGGGTGGAGACCCAGTACTTC.

The chain employs TRBV2 and TRBJ2-2; D perhaps matches TRBD1 (6 bases). The CDR3 spans 15 residues. The V gene lost 7 bases and the J gene lost 4 bases, with 16 bases spanning the gap. The V gene's germline CDR1 is SNHLY and CDR2 FYNNEI. The CDR3 here is CASTEHRESTGELFF. The DNA of the CDR3 is TGTGCCAGCACCGAACACAGGGAAAGCACCGGGGAGCTGTTTTTT. The full variable domain, in which reference TRBV2 and TRBJ2-2 provide the parts outside the CDR3, is EPEVTQTPSHQVTQMGQEVILRCVPISNHLYFYWYRQILGQKVEFLVSFYNNEISEKSEIFDDQFSVERPDGSNFTLKIRSTKLEDSAMYFCASTEHRESTGELFFGEGSRLTVL.

This sequence joins TRBV18 and TRBJ2-7; 9 positions agree with TRBD2. V gave up 5 bases and J gave up 1 base; unmatched junction bases: 9. Germline assignment: CDR1 KGHSH and CDR2 LQKENI. The CDR3 has 16 residues. CDR3 sequence (DNA): TGTGCCAGCTCAATAACCCTAGCGGGGCGATCCTACGAGCAGTACTTC. Translated: CASSITLAGRSYEQYF.

The chain links TRBV7-3 to TRBJ1-1; no clear D. The germline V gene encodes CDR1 SGHTA and CDR2 FQGTGA. CDR3 length: 13 amino acids. V was shortened by 4 bases and J by 0 bases, with 6 bases between the two germline ends. The CDR3 DNA is TGTGCCAGCAGCTCCTACCTGAACACTGAAGCTTTCTTT. Protein product: CASSSYLNTEAFF.

The table lists this clone with a few counts. V and J are TRBV5-1 and TRBJ2-2, with 11 positions matching TRBD2. V was clipped by 4 bases and J by 6 bases; unmatched bases: 8. This CDR3 is 16 amino acids long. CDR1 and CDR2 from the germline V gene are SGHRS and YFSETQ. This chain's CDR3 is CASSLGLAGGAGELFF. The CDR3, as DNA: TGCGCCAGCAGCCTTGGCCTAGCGGGAGGCGCCGGGGAGCTGTTTTTT.

The gene calls are TRBV25-1 and TRBJ1-2, with a weak D call TRBD1 (6 bases). With 5 bases removed from V and 2 bases from J, the gap between germline ends came to 12 bases. The CDR3 covers 14 residues. The germline CDR1 and CDR2 sequences are MGHDK and SYGVNS. The DNA for the CDR3 is TGTGCCAGCAGTCGGCAGGGGCTAAACTATGGCTACACCTTC. As protein: CASSRQGLNYGYTF.

J is TRBJ2-1 and V is TRBV9; weak D call: TRBD1 (6 bases). CDR1 is SGDLS and CDR2 is YYNGEE in the germline V gene. The CDR3 consists of 15 residues. Between the trimmed V and J ends, which lost 3 bases and 10 bases, there was a span of 20 bases. The CDR3 loop is CASSAGTFPLEEQFF. Here the CDR3 DNA reads TGTGCCAGCAGCGCAGGGACATTCCCCCTTGAGGAGCAGTTCTTC.

The chain combines TRBV27 with TRBJ2-2; D possibly corresponds to TRBD1 (6 bases). The V gene's germline CDR1 is MNHEY and CDR2 SMNVEV (reference sequence). With 7 bases removed from V and 6 bases from J, the gap between germline ends came to 15 bases. There are 14 residues in the CDR3. The CDR3 protein is CASTDLQGSGELFF. The CDR3 DNA reads as TGTGCCAGCACCGACTTACAGGGATCCGGGGAGCTGTTTTTT.

The chain has TRBV5-4 and TRBJ2-7; 8 positions agree with TRBD1. Germline CDR1 SGHNT, CDR2 YYREEE (reference sequence). Germline trimming cut 0 bases from V and 5 bases from J; bases unmatched to any gene: 4. CDR3 length equals 14 residues. The chain's CDR3 is CASSLGRGQNEQYF. The CDR3 DNA reads TGTGCCAGCAGCTTGGGCAGGGGGCAAAACGAGCAGTACTTC. Based on the CDR3 plus reference TRBV5-4 and TRBJ2-7, the full variable domain is ETGVTQSPTHLIKTRGQQVTLRCSSQSGHNTVSWYQQALGQGPQFIFQYYREEENGRGNFPPRFSGLQFPNYSSELNVNALELDDSALYLCASSLGRGQNEQYFGPGTRLTVT.

The V and J genes are TRBV19 and TRBJ2-1, with D unclear. The V gene's germline CDR1 is LNHDA and CDR2 SQIVND (reference sequence). The CDR3 runs 13 residues. Trimming stripped 6 bases from V and 4 bases from J, with 10 bases between. In nucleotides, the CDR3 is TGTGCCAGTAGGGCTAGTCCATACAATGAGCAGTTCTTC. The encoded protein is CASRASPYNEQFF.

This clone was counted a few times. The chain uses TRBV6-5 and TRBJ2-3; maybe TRBD1 (5 bases). The CDR3 has 13 amino acids. V was trimmed by 8 bases and J by 7 bases, leaving 16 bases between them. Germline V gene lookup returns CDR1 MNHEY and CDR2 SVGAGI. The CDR3 nucleotides are TGTGCCAGCCGGAGACAGACTTTGTATACGCAGTATTTT. Its protein is CASRRQTLYTQYF.

This chain links TRBV5-4 with TRBJ2-3, with a possible D match to TRBD2 (6 bases). The V end was cut by 3 bases, the J end by 2 bases, with 10 bases between. The CDR3 runs to 14 residues. Germline V gives CDR1 SGHNT, CDR2 YYREEE (reference sequence). CDR3 sequence: CASSSGLNTDTQYF. DNA for the CDR3: TGTGCCAGCAGCTCGGGACTCAACACAGATACGCAGTATTTT.

About this clone itself: The junction and the germline gene differ at one end; a read error may be behind it. The chain uses TRBV5-1 and TRBJ2-7; D is possibly TRBD1 (9 bases). Germline CDR1 and CDR2: SGHRS and YFSETQ. CDR3 length: 16 amino acids. The CDR3 sequence: CASSLVAGQGSHEQYF. CDR3 in DNA: TGCGCCAGCAGCTTGGTAGCGGGACAGGGCTCCCACGAGCAGTACTTC.

The CDR3 loop is CASSEVGGRDTGELFF. CDR3 bases: TGTGCCAGCAGTGAAGTCGGGGGGCGAGACACCGGGGAGCTGTTTTTT. V is TRBV6-1 and J is TRBJ2-2; perhaps TRBD2 as D (7 bases). The V end was cut by 1 base, the J end by 3 bases, with 12 bases between. From germline, CDR1 is MNHNS and CDR2 SASEGT. This CDR3 region has 16 residues.